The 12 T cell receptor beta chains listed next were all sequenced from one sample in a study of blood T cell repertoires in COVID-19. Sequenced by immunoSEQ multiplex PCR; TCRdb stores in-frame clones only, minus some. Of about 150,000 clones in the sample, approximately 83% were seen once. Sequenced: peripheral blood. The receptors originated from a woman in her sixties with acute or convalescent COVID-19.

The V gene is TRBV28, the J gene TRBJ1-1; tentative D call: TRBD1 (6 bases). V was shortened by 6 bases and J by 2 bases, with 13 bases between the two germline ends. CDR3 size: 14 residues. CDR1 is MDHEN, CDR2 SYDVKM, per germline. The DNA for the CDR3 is TGTGCCAGCAGGGACAGTCCCTCTAACACTGAAGCTTTCTTT. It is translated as CASRDSPSNTEAFF.

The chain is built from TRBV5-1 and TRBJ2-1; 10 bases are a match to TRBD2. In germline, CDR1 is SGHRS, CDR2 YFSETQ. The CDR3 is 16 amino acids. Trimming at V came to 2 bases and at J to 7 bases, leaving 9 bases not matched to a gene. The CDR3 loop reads CASSFLERGGKNEQFF. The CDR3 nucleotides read TGCGCCAGCAGCTTTCTAGAGCGGGGGGGCAAAAATGAGCAGTTCTTC.

CDR3 in DNA: TGTGCCAGCAGCTTGATGGGACTAGCGAACCTTCGCACAGATACGCAGTATTTT. It specifies CASSLMGLANLRTDTQYF. The chain is built from TRBV5-6 and TRBJ2-3; 10 nucleotides line up with TRBD2. The germline CDR1 and CDR2 sequences are SGHDT and YYEEEE. The V segment lost 1 base and the J segment 1 base; nucleotides outside the gene matches: 9. The CDR3 has 18 residues.

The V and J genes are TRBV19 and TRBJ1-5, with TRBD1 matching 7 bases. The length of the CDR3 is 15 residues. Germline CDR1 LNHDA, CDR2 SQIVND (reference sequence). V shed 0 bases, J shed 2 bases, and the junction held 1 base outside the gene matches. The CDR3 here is CASSIEGGGNQPQHF. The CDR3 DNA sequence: TGTGCCAGTAGTATAGAAGGGGGCGGCAATCAGCCCCAGCATTTT. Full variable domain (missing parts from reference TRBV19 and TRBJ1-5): DGGITQSPKYLFRKEGQNVTLSCEQNLNHDAMYWYRQDPGQGLRLIYYSQIVNDFQKGDIAEGYSVSREKKESFPLTVTSAQKNPTAFYLCASSIEGGGNQPQHFGDGTRLSIL.

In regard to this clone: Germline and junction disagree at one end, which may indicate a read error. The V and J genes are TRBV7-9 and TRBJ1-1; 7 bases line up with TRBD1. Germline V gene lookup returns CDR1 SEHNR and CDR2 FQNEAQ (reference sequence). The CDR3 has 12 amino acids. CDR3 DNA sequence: TGTGCCAGCAGCTTAGGGGGGACAGCGCCGCTATTT. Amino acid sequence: CASSLGGTAPLF.

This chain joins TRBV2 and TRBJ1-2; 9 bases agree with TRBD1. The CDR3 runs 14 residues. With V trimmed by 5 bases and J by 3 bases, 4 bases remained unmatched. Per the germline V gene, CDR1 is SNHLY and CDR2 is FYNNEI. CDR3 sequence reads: CASSRDREYYGYTF. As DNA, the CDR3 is TGTGCCAGCAGTCGGGACAGGGAGTACTATGGCTACACCTTC.

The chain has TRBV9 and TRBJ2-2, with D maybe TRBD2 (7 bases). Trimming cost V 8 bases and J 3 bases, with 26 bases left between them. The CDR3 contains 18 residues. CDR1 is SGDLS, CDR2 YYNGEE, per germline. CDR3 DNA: TGTGCCAGTAGCACTGCTGGGGGCGGCGGGGGAGACACCGGGGAGCTGTTTTTT. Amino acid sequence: CASSTAGGGGGDTGELFF.

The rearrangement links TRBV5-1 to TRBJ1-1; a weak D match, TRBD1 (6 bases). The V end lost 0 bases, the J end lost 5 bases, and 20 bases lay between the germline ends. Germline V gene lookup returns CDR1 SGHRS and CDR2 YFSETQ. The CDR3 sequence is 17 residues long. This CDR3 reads CASSLVGGPRSRTEAFF. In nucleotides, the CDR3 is TGCGCCAGCAGCTTGGTGGGGGGGCCCCGAAGCCGGACTGAAGCTTTCTTT.

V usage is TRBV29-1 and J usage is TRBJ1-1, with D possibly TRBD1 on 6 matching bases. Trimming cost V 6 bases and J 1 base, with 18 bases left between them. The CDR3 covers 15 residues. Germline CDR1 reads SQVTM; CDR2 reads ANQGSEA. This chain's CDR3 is CSVRGSGQSNTEAFF. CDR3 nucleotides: TGCAGCGTCAGGGGTAGTGGACAGTCGAACACTGAAGCTTTCTTT.

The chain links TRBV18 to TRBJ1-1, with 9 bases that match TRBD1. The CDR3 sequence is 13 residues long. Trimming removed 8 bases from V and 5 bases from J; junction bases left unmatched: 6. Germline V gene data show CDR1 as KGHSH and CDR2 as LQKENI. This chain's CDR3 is CASDGQGNTEAFF. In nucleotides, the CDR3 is TGTGCCAGCGATGGACAGGGGAATACTGAAGCTTTCTTT.

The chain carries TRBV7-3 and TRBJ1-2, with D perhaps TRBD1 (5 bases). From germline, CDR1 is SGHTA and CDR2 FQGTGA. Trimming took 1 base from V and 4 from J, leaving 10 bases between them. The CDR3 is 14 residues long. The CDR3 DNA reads TGTGCCAGCAGCTTAATCCCAGGGTCCTATGGCTACACCTTC. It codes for CASSLIPGSYGYTF.

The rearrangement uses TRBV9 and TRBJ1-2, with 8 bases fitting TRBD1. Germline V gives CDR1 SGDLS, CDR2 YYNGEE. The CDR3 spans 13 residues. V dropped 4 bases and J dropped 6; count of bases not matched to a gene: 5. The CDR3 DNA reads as TGTGCCAGCAGCTTGGGACAGGAACATGGCTACACCTTC. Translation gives CASSLGQEHGYTF.